This T cell receptor (beta chain) comes out of a study of T cells in Graves' hyperthyroidism and ophthalmopathy. This clonotype was counted at least ten times. Regions amplified from RNA transcripts were the TCR beta CDR3 regions. A first-round RT-PCR of the TCR CDR3 used the HTBI primer set. TCRdb recomputed calls from the multiplex PCR reads with MiXCR, one row per CDR3 protein. Of some 350,000 distinct CDR3 sequences in the sample, roughly an eighth are singletons; the top ten hold 34%. Active moderate-to-severe ophthalmopathy, Clinical Activity Score at least 3, NOSPECS at least 4, under 3 months' duration. Diagnoses were made from clinical symptoms, serum measures (thyroxine and TRAb), thyroid ultrasound and orbital computed tomography. The CDR3 is 13 residues long. Germline V CDR1 and CDR2: SQVTM, ANQGSEA. Between the trimmed V and J ends, which lost 4 bases and 1 base, there was a span of 10 bases.

The sequence derives from a woman aged 40 to 55 with Graves' ophthalmopathy. Sequenced sample: blood. The V gene is TRBV29-1, the J gene TRBJ1-1, with D uncertain. The CDR3 DNA is TGCAGCGTTGGGCCCACTCCGAACACTGAAGCTTTCTTT. It specifies CSVGPTPNTEAFF.